The 12 T cell receptor beta chains in this list originate from one sample, sequenced in a study of T cells in Graves' hyperthyroidism and ophthalmopathy. Authors of the study amplified TCR beta CDR3 regions from RNA transcripts. TCR CDR3 regions were first amplified by RT-PCR with HTBI primers. TCRdb reprocessed the multiplex PCR reads via MiXCR and lists one record per CDR3 protein. This repertoire shows some 440,000 distinct CDR3 sequences, around 16% found once; its top ten account for roughly an eighth. Material for sequencing was blood. These TCRs come from a woman aged 18-29 years with Graves' hyperthyroidism.

This rearrangement joins TRBV20-1 to TRBJ2-7; 9 nucleotides agree with TRBD2. Trimming cost V 5 bases and J 3 bases; bases outside gene matches: 5. Looked up from germline, CDR1 is DFQATT and CDR2 is SNEGSKA (reference sequence). CDR3 size: 13 residues. CDR3 sequence: CSAPRTSDYEQYF. Written as DNA, the CDR3 is TGCAGTGCTCCAAGGACTAGCGACTACGAGCAGTACTTC.

This clonotype was counted many times. The chain links TRBV28 to TRBJ2-7; TRBD1 agrees at 10 bases. This CDR3 is built from 18 residues. The germline V gene has CDR1 MDHEN and CDR2 SYDVKM. With 7 bases clipped from V and 0 bases from J, the junction kept 15 bases outside the gene matches. This chain's CDR3 is CASTRDRGGTVDSYEQYF. The CDR3 DNA reads TGTGCCAGCACCAGGGACAGGGGCGGAACAGTCGACTCCTACGAGCAGTACTTC. The entire variable domain, with the rest obtained from reference TRBV28 and TRBJ2-7, is as follows: DVKVTQSSRYLVKRTGEKVFLECVQDMDHENMFWYRQDPGLGLRLIYFSYDVKMKEKGDIPEGYSVSREKKERFSLILESASTNQTSMYLCASTRDRGGTVDSYEQYFGPGTRLTVT.

The rearrangement links TRBV7-9 to TRBJ2-1; D perhaps matches TRBD2 (6 bases). The CDR3 has 11 amino acids. CDR1 is SEHNR and CDR2 is FQNEAQ in the germline V gene (reference sequence). V was cut by 5 bases and J by 10 bases, with 9 bases left in between. DNA of the CDR3: TGTGCCAGCAGCAAAGGGAGGGAGCAGTTCTTC. Encoded protein: CASSKGREQFF. Combining the CDR3 with reference TRBV7-9 and TRBJ2-1 gives the whole variable domain DTGVSQNPRHKITKRGQNVTFRCDPISEHNRLYWYRQTLGQGPEFLTYFQNEAQLEKSRLLSDRFSAERPKGSFSTLEIQRTEQGDSAMYLCASSKGREQFFGPGTRLTVL.

A single count supports this clonotype. The chain combines TRBV5-6 with TRBJ1-1; D unresolved. Deletions cut 5 bases from V and 4 bases from J, with 15 bases between. CDR1 is SGHDT, CDR2 YYEEEE, per germline. The CDR3 loop spans 14 amino acids. CDR3 bases: TGTGCCAGCAGACGAGGTGGAGGTGGCACTGAAGCTTTCTTT. This gives the protein CASRRGGGGTEAFF.

In its sample, this clonotype was seen many times. This chain joins TRBV12-3 or TRBV12-4 and TRBJ1-3; D ambiguous. This CDR3 comprises 13 residues. V shed 5 bases and J shed 1 base, with 6 bases lying between them. DNA of the CDR3: TGTGCCAGCAGTCCCCAATCTGGAAACACCATATATTTT. Its protein product is CASSPQSGNTIYF.

In this sample, this clonotype turned up a few times. The chain employs TRBV7-9 and TRBJ1-1; D gene ambiguous. V shed 1 base and J shed 1 base, with 7 bases lying between them. Germline-derived CDR1 and CDR2 are SEHNR and FQNEAQ (reference sequence). This CDR3 region has 14 residues. CDR3 sequence reads: CASSLVPENTEAFF. As DNA, the CDR3 is TGTGCCAGCAGCTTAGTGCCTGAGAACACTGAAGCTTTCTTT.

This clonotype was seen a few times. V gene TRBV6-1 combines with J gene TRBJ2-4; possible D gene TRBD2, 6 bases. Per germline, CDR1 MNHNS and CDR2 SASEGT. V lost 5 bases to trimming and J lost 10 bases, with 21 bases between them. The CDR3 length is 15 residues. CDR3 sequence reads: CASSPPPGLSWIQYF. In DNA, the CDR3 is TGTGCCAGCAGTCCACCTCCGGGACTTTCGTGGATTCAGTACTTC.

At least ten counts were recorded for this clonotype. The rearrangement uses TRBV20-1 and TRBJ2-7; a weak D match, TRBD2 (6 bases). This CDR3 is 11 amino acids long. The ends were cut back, 6 bases at V and 7 bases at J, with 13 bases in the middle. Germline V gene sequence: CDR1 DFQATT, CDR2 SNEGSKA (reference sequence). The CDR3 region has the DNA TGCAGTGCCGGGGGTCCGCTGGAGCAGTACTTC. Translating gives CSAGGPLEQYF.

This clonotype occurred many times. This sequence joins TRBV12-3 or TRBV12-4 and TRBJ1-1; D perhaps matches TRBD1 (5 bases). Trimming stripped 5 bases from V and 1 base from J, with 11 bases between. This CDR3 spans 14 amino acids. DNA of the CDR3: TGTGCCAGCAGTGCGAGCAGGGAGAACACTGAAGCTTTCTTT. This encodes CASSASRENTEAFF.

The chain links TRBV29-1 to TRBJ2-5; no clear D gene. Trimming pared 2 bases from V and 0 bases from J, leaving 7 bases between. This CDR3 region has 13 residues. Germline V lookup: CDR1 SQVTM, CDR2 ANQGSEA. The CDR3 here is CSVERAHQETQYF. CDR3 DNA: TGCAGCGTTGAAAGGGCACACCAAGAGACCCAGTACTTC.

This clonotype was counted a few times. The V call is TRBV20-1, the J call TRBJ2-1; maybe TRBD1 (5 bases). The CDR3 consists of 13 residues. Trimming cost V 4 bases and J 1 base, with 8 bases left between them. CDR1 and CDR2 (germline): DFQATT, SNEGSKA (reference sequence). As DNA, the CDR3 is TGCAGTGCTAACCAGGGATCCTACAATGAGCAGTTCTTC. It specifies CSANQGSYNEQFF.

This clonotype was recorded many times. The rearrangement links TRBV12-3 or TRBV12-4 to TRBJ1-2; TRBD1 might be the D (5 bases). Trimming removed 5 bases from V and 8 bases from J, with 18 bases in between. The CDR3 runs to 14 residues. In DNA, the CDR3 is TGTGCCAGCAGTCCCCCCGGACGGGGCGAAGGCTACACCTTC. Translated: CASSPPGRGEGYTF.